This T cell receptor beta chain was sequenced for a study of blood T cells in healthy people across ages. A J-beta primer mix and a sample-barcoded 5' primer were used in a second PCR of about 6 to 12 cycles. Every single cDNA molecule received a tag from a template-switch adaptor with 12 random nucleotides. A single record per CDR3 protein comes from TCRdb applying MiXCR to the 5' RACE reads. This table holds roughly 1.9 million distinct CDR3 sequences, about 39% found once. CDR1 and CDR2 from the germline V gene are MNHEY and SMNVEV (reference sequence). Germline trimming cut 5 bases from V and 3 bases from J; bases unmatched to any gene: 4. This CDR3 spans 14 amino acids.

Sequenced: blood. The rearrangement links TRBV27 to TRBJ2-7, with 10 bases that match TRBD2. This clonotype was obtained from a human donor in good health. CDR3 bases: TGTGCCAGCAGTAAAGCGGGGGGGTTCTACGAGCAGTACTTC. Translated: CASSKAGGFYEQYF.